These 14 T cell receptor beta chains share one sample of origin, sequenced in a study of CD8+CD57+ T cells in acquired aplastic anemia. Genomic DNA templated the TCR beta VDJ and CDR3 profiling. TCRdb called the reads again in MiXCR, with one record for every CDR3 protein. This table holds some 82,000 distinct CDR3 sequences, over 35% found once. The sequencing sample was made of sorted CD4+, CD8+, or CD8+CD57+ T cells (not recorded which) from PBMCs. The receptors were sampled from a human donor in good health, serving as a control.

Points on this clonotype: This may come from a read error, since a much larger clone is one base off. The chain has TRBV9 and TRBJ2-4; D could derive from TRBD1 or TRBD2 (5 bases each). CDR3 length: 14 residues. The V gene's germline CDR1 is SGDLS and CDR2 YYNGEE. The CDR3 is CASGVAGDVNIQYF. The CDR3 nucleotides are TGTGCCAGCGGCGTAGCTGGGGACGTCAACATTCAGTACTTC.

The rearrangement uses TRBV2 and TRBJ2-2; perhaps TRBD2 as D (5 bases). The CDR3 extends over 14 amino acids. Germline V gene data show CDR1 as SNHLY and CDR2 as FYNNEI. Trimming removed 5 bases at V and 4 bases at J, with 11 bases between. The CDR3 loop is CASSFSVSTGELFF. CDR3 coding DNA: TGTGCCAGCAGTTTTAGCGTAAGCACCGGGGAGCTGTTTTTT.

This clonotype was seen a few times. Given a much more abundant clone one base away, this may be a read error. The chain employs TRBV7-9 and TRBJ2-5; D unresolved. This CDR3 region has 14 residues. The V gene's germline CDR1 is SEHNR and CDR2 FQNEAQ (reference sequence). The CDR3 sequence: CAGSSARLEETQYF. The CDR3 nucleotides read TGTGCCGGCAGCTCAGCTAGATTGGAGGAGACCCAGTACTTC.

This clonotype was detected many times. The CDR3 loop is CASSDRRDYEQYF. The DNA of the CDR3 is TGTGCCAGCAGCGACCGGCGAGACTACGAGCAGTACTTC. The chain combines TRBV11-3 with TRBJ2-7; D is ambiguous. The CDR3 length is 13 residues. Trimming shortened V by 5 bases and J by 3 bases, and 11 bases separated the two germline ends. Germline V gene lookup returns CDR1 SGHNT and CDR2 YENEEA.

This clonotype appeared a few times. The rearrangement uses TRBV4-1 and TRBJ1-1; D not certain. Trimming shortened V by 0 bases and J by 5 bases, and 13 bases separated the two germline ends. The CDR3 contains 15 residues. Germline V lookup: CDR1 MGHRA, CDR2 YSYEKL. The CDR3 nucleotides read TGCGCCAGCAGCCAAGATGGGTCTCGTGGGACTGAAGCTTTCTTT. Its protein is CASSQDGSRGTEAFF.

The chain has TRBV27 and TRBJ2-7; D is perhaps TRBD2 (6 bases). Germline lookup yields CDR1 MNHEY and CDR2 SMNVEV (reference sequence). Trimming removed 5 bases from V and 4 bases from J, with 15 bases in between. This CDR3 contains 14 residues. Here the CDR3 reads CASSPSASAYEQYF. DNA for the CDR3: TGTGCCAGCAGTCCCTCCGCTAGCGCATACGAGCAGTACTTC.

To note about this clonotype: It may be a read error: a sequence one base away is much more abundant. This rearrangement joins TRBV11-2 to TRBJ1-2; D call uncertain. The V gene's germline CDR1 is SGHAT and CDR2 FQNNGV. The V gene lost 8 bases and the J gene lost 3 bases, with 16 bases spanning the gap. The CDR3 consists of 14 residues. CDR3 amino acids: CASGEDGLHYGYTF. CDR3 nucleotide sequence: TGTGCCAGCGGTGAGGACGGATTACACTATGGCTACACCTTC. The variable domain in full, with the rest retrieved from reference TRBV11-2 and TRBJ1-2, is EAGVAQSPRYKIIEKRQSVAFWCNPISGHATLYWYQQILGQGPKLLIQFQNNGVVDDSQLPKDRFSAERLKGVDSTLKIQPAKLEDSAVYLCASGEDGLHYGYTFGSGTRLTVV.

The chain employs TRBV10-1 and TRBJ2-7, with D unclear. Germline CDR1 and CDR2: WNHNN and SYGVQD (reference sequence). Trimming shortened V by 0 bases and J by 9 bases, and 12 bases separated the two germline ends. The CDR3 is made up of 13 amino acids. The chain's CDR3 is CASSESGRRGQYF. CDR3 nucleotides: TGCGCCAGCAGTGAGTCCGGTCGGAGAGGGCAGTACTTC.

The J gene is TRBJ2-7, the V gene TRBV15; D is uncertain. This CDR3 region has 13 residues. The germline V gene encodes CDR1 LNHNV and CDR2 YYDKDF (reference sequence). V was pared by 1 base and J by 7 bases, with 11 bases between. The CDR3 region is CATSRGLMTEQYF. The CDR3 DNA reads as TGTGCCACCAGCAGAGGCTTGATGACGGAGCAGTACTTC.

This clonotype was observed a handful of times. CDR3 nucleotides: TGCAGCGTGCAACGGGGGGGCGATGAGCAGTTCTTC. Translated, it gives CSVQRGGDEQFF. V gene TRBV29-1 combines with J gene TRBJ2-1; 8 bases are a match to TRBD2. CDR1 SQVTM and CDR2 ANQGSEA come from the germline V gene. The CDR3 has 12 amino acids. Trimming took 6 bases from V and 8 from J; bases not matched to a gene: 6.

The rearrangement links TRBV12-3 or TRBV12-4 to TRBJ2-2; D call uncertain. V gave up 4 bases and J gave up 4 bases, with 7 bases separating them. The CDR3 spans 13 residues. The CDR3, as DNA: TGTGCCAGCAGTTCACCTTCCACCGGGGAGCTGTTTTTT. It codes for CASSSPSTGELFF.

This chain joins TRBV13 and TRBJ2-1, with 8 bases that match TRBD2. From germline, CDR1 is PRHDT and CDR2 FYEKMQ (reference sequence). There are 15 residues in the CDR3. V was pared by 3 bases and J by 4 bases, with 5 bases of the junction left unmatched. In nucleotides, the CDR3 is TGTGCCAGCAGCTTCGGGCGGGGGGAGTACAATGAGCAGTTCTTC. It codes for CASSFGRGEYNEQFF.

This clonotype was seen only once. CDR3 amino acids: CASTIDRGAGANVLTF. CDR3 DNA: TGCGCCAGCACGATCGACCGGGGAGCTGGGGCCAACGTCCTGACTTTC. The chain has TRBV10-1 and TRBJ2-6; a weak D match, TRBD2 (5 bases). Trimming shortened V by 7 bases and J by 2 bases, and 15 bases separated the two germline ends. Germline assignment: CDR1 WNHNN and CDR2 SYGVQD (reference sequence). The CDR3 sequence is 16 residues long.

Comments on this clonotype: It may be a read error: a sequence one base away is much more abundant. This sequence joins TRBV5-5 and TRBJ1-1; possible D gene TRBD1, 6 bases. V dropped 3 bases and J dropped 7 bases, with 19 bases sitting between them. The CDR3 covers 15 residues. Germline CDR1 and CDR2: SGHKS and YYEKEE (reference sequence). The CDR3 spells CASSSEVPGEDEAFF. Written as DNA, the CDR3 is TGTGCCAGCAGCTCGGAGGTTCCAGGGGAGGATGAAGCTTTCTTT.